This TCR beta chain is from a study of blood T cell repertoires in COVID-19. The wider study: Italy, Spain and the United States were the sources of the convalescent and acute COVID-19 samples. Sources were T cells, B-cell-depleted T cells, or PBMCs; the material itself was cDNA or gDNA.

J was trimmed by 8 bases and V by 3 bases; bases with no gene match: 4. This CDR3 has 13 amino acids. Germline-derived CDR1 and CDR2 are SEHNR and FQNEAQ (reference sequence). The method was immunoSEQ multiplex PCR; TCRdb's version includes in-frame clones alone and lacks a portion of them. Of about 200,000 clones listed, roughly 85% are singletons. Grouping used clinical history reported by participants in a survey and questionnaire. Cohort 3 donors were reported recovered after two negative PCRs, clearance, or symptom resolution. The source is a man aged 35 to 55 who had recovered from COVID-19. Sequenced: PBMCs or T cells enriched from blood (not recorded which). This chain connects TRBV7-9 to TRBJ2-1; the match to TRBD1 covers 7 bases. This CDR3 is CASSLFQGDEQFF. The CDR3 DNA is TGTGCCAGCAGCTTGTTCCAGGGGGATGAGCAGTTCTTC. Complete variable domain (other parts from reference TRBV7-9 and TRBJ2-1): DTGVSQNPRHKITKRGQNVTFRCDPISEHNRLYWYRQTLGQGPEFLTYFQNEAQLEKSRLLSDRFSAERPKGSFSTLEIQRTEQGDSAMYLCASSLFQGDEQFFGPGTRLTVL.